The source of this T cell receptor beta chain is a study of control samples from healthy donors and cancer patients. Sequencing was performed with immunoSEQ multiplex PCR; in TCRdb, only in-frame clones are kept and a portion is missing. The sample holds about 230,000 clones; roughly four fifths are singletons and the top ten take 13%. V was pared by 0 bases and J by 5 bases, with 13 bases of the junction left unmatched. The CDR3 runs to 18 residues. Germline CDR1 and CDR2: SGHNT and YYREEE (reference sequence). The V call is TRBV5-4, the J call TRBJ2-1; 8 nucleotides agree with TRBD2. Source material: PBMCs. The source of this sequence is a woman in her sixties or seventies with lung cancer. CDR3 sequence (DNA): TGTGCCAGCAGCTTGGGACTAGCGCTACAGTCCACCCACAATGAGCAGTTCTTC. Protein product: CASSLGLALQSTHNEQFF.